This entry lists 28 T cell receptor beta chains sequenced from one sample in a study of blood T cell repertoires in COVID-19. The data were produced by immunoSEQ multiplex PCR, yet TCRdb's version contains in-frame clones alone and is incomplete. This table holds roughly 230,000 clones, roughly 87% found once. The sample consisted of peripheral blood. The receptor source for this set is a woman aged 40 to 49 who had recovered from COVID-19.

About this clone: One end of the junction is discordant with germline, which a read error may explain. The chain recombines TRBV7-2 with TRBJ2-2; TRBD2 matches 13 bases. Looked up from germline, CDR1 is SGHTA and CDR2 is FQGNSA. The CDR3 totals 18 residues. The CDR3, as DNA: TGTGCCAGCAGCCTAGCTAGGACTAGCGGGAGAAACACCGGGGAGCTGTTTTTT. Amino acid sequence: CASSLARTSGRNTGELFF. The full variable domain, rest sourced from reference TRBV7-2 and TRBJ2-2, is GAGVSQSPSNKVTEKGKDVELRCDPISGHTALYWYRQSLGQGLEFLIYFQGNSAPDKSGLPSDRFSAERTGGSVSTLTIQRTQQEDSAVYLCASSLARTSGRNTGELFFGEGSRLTVL.

The count of this clone is one. The V call is TRBV6-6, the J call TRBJ2-2; tentative D call: TRBD1 (6 bases). The CDR3 has 13 amino acids. V was cut by 6 bases and J by 6 bases, with 11 bases left in between. Germline values: CDR1 MNHNY, CDR2 SVGAGI (reference sequence). CDR3: CASRSNRAGELFF. The CDR3 nucleotides are TGTGCCAGCAGATCAAACAGGGCCGGGGAGCTGTTTTTT.

J is TRBJ1-2 and V is TRBV19, with a weak D call TRBD1 (6 bases). V was shortened by 3 bases and J by 0 bases, with 14 bases between the two germline ends. The length of the CDR3 is 16 residues. CDR1 LNHDA and CDR2 SQIVND come from the germline V gene (reference sequence). The CDR3 sequence is CASSIRGPPSNYGYTF. CDR3 DNA: TGTGCCAGTAGTATCAGGGGACCACCATCTAACTATGGCTACACCTTC.

The CDR3 nucleotides are TGTGCCAGCAGTGAAGGGATGCGGGGAGCTTTCTTT. This encodes CASSEGMRGAFF. This chain links TRBV2 with TRBJ1-1; D not resolved. Germline V gene data show CDR1 as SNHLY and CDR2 as FYNNEI. V was shortened by 1 base and J by 10 bases, with 10 bases between the two germline ends. There are 12 residues in the CDR3.

CDR3 sequence reads: CASSSGQGLDGYTF. In nucleotides, the CDR3 is TGTGCCAGCAGTTCGGGACAGGGTTTGGATGGCTACACCTTC. J is TRBJ1-2 and V is TRBV28; 9 nucleotides line up with TRBD1. The CDR3 extends over 14 amino acids. The V gene end was trimmed by 4 bases and the J gene end by 6 bases; junction bases not matched to a gene: 6. The germline V gene encodes CDR1 MDHEN and CDR2 SYDVKM.

V is TRBV7-8 and J is TRBJ2-1, with D unclear. Germline V CDR1 and CDR2: SGHVS, FQNEAQ. Trimming pared 3 bases from V and 0 bases from J, leaving 6 bases between. The CDR3 covers 14 residues. The CDR3 DNA is TGTGCCAGCAGCTTGCGGAGCTCCTACAATGAGCAGTTCTTC. As protein: CASSLRSSYNEQFF.

This chain links TRBV19 with TRBJ2-2; weak D call: TRBD2 (5 bases). Trimming shortened V by 0 bases and J by 1 base, and 9 bases separated the two germline ends. CDR1 and CDR2 from the germline V gene are LNHDA and SQIVND (reference sequence). The CDR3 consists of 16 residues. The CDR3: CASSIEKRMNTGELFF. In nucleotides, the CDR3 is TGTGCCAGTAGTATAGAAAAGCGGATGAACACCGGGGAGCTGTTTTTT.

The chain uses TRBV5-4 and TRBJ2-1, with D possibly matching TRBD1 (6 bases). V was clipped by 0 bases and J by 1 base, with 8 bases between them. Germline CDR1 reads SGHNT; CDR2 reads YYREEE (reference sequence). The CDR3 length is 15 residues. CDR3 sequence: CASSLDRVSYNEQFF. CDR3 coding DNA: TGTGCCAGCAGCTTGGACAGGGTATCCTACAATGAGCAGTTCTTC.

V gene TRBV28 combines with J gene TRBJ1-2; TRBD1 aligns across 9 bases. Trimming removed 4 bases from V and 7 bases from J; junction bases left unmatched: 4. This CDR3 is 13 amino acids long. From germline, CDR1 is MDHEN and CDR2 SYDVKM. The CDR3 DNA follows: TGTGCCAGCAGTTGGGACAGGGTTGGTGGCTACACCTTC. Residues: CASSWDRVGGYTF.

The chain carries TRBV3-1 (or the pseudogene TRBV3-2) and TRBJ1-6, with D possibly TRBD1 on 5 matching bases. Deletions cut 4 bases from V and 8 bases from J, with 9 bases between. This CDR3 has 13 amino acids. CDR1 and CDR2 (germline): LGHDT, YNNKEL (reference sequence). The CDR3 reads CASSPRGDSPLHF. The CDR3, as DNA: TGTGCCAGCAGCCCCCGGGGGGATTCACCCCTCCACTTT.

This clone was found once. This chain joins TRBV5-1 and TRBJ2-6; maybe TRBD2 (5 bases). Germline CDR1 is SGHRS and CDR2 is YFSETQ. This CDR3 contains 15 residues. The V end lost 4 bases, the J end lost 1 base, and 9 bases lay between the germline ends. CDR3 coding DNA: TGCGCCAGCAGCGAAGAGGGTTCTGGGGCCAACGTCCTGACTTTC. This sequence encodes CASSEEGSGANVLTF.

This CDR3 reads CASSSAGTLPWVNTEAFF. The CDR3 coding sequence is TGTGCCAGCAGCTCGGCCGGGACACTTCCCTGGGTGAACACTGAAGCTTTCTTT. The chain carries TRBV7-9 and TRBJ1-1; D might be TRBD1 (6 bases). The CDR3 runs to 18 residues. V lost 4 bases, J lost 0 bases, and 21 bases lay in between. Germline V gene data show CDR1 as SEHNR and CDR2 as FQNEAQ (reference sequence). Together with reference TRBV7-9 and TRBJ1-1, the CDR3 gives the full variable domain: DTGVSQNPRHKITKRGQNVTFRCDPISEHNRLYWYRQTLGQGPEFLTYFQNEAQLEKSRLLSDRFSAERPKGSFSTLEIQRTEQGDSAMYLCASSSAGTLPWVNTEAFFGQGTRLTVV.

This chain links TRBV27 with TRBJ1-1; tentative D call: TRBD1 (5 bases). Looked up from germline, CDR1 is MNHEY and CDR2 is SMNVEV (reference sequence). Deletions cut 3 bases from V and 0 bases from J, with 8 bases between. The CDR3 extends over 14 amino acids. The CDR3 here is CASSFGGVNTEAFF. CDR3 in DNA: TGTGCCAGCAGTTTCGGAGGGGTGAACACTGAAGCTTTCTTT.

The chain employs TRBV5-3 and TRBJ2-7, with a tentative D call TRBD1 (5 bases). TRBV5-3 is an open reading frame, and its role is uncertain. This CDR3 is 16 amino acids long. Trimming left V 0 bases short and J 2 bases short, with 15 bases between. The CDR3 sequence is CARSLAGARYTYEQYV. DNA of the CDR3: TGTGCCAGAAGCTTGGCTGGGGCTAGGTATACCTACGAGCAGTACGTC.

The rearrangement links TRBV5-4 to TRBJ2-4, with 13 bases identical to TRBD2. V shed 4 bases and J 1 base; nucleotides not matched to a gene: 8. The length of the CDR3 is 18 residues. Germline CDR1 and CDR2: SGHNT and YYREEE (reference sequence). Here the CDR3 reads CASSEGTSGMGAKNIQYF. Here the CDR3 DNA reads TGTGCCAGCAGCGAAGGGACTAGCGGGATGGGGGCCAAAAACATTCAGTACTTC.

The rearrangement links TRBV5-1 to TRBJ2-3; 8 bases line up with TRBD1. The V gene's germline CDR1 is SGHRS and CDR2 YFSETQ. The CDR3 covers 18 residues. V lost 1 base to trimming and J lost 0 bases; unmatched junction nucleotides: 10. CDR3 amino acids: CASSLQLRTGSSTDTQYF. The CDR3 nucleotides read TGCGCCAGCAGCTTGCAACTTCGGACAGGGTCTAGCACAGATACGCAGTATTTT. The variable domain in full, with the rest retrieved from reference TRBV5-1 and TRBJ2-3, is KAGVTQTPRYLIKTRGQQVTLSCSPISGHRSVSWYQQTPGQGLQFLFEYFSETQRNKGNFPGRFSGRQFSNSRSEMNVSTLELGDSALYLCASSLQLRTGSSTDTQYFGPGTRLTVL.

This sequence joins TRBV19 and TRBJ2-5; tentative D call: TRBD2 (6 bases). The CDR3 runs 13 residues. Germline lookup yields CDR1 LNHDA and CDR2 SQIVND (reference sequence). Trimming left V 4 bases short and J 2 bases short, with 8 bases between. CDR3 bases: TGTGCCAGTAGTAAAGGACTACAAGAGACCCAGTACTTC. This gives the protein CASSKGLQETQYF. Full variable domain (rest looked up from reference TRBV19 and TRBJ2-5): DGGITQSPKYLFRKEGQNVTLSCEQNLNHDAMYWYRQDPGQGLRLIYYSQIVNDFQKGDIAEGYSVSREKKESFPLTVTSAQKNPTAFYLCASSKGLQETQYFGPGTRLLVL.

The table lists this clone with a count of one. This chain uses TRBV3-1 (or the pseudogene TRBV3-2) with TRBJ1-2, with no clear D. The length of the CDR3 is 12 residues. Trimming took 1 base from V and 4 from J, leaving 4 bases between them. CDR1 is LGHDT and CDR2 is YNNKEL in the germline V gene (reference sequence). CDR3 sequence: CASSQAGYGYTF. CDR3 DNA sequence: TGTGCCAGCAGCCAAGCGGGCTATGGCTACACCTTC.

The chain carries TRBV7-9 and TRBJ2-6, with a tentative D call TRBD2 (5 bases). From germline, CDR1 is SEHNR and CDR2 FQNEAQ (reference sequence). The CDR3 sequence is 18 residues long. V lost 3 bases and J lost 2, with 17 bases in between. This CDR3 is CASSFSPTRGAGANVLTF. CDR3 sequence (DNA): TGTGCCAGCAGCTTTTCACCAACCCGGGGAGCTGGGGCCAACGTCCTGACTTTC.

This chain joins TRBV9 and TRBJ1-6; 7 bases fit TRBD1. This CDR3 region has 17 residues. The junction had 10 bases not matched to a gene; V was cut back by 2 bases and J by 5 bases. In germline, CDR1 is SGDLS, CDR2 YYNGEE. The CDR3 region has the DNA TGTGCCAGCAGCGTTACGCCGGACAGGCGTGATAATTCACCCCTCCACTTT. It is translated as CASSVTPDRRDNSPLHF.

This chain connects TRBV7-3 to TRBJ2-1; 9 bases align to TRBD2. The CDR3 loop spans 15 amino acids. Germline lookup yields CDR1 SGHTA and CDR2 FQGTGA. V shed 2 bases, J shed 4 bases, and the junction held 3 bases outside the gene matches. CDR3 in DNA: TGTGCCAGCAGCTTAGTAGCGGGGGAATACAATGAGCAGTTCTTC. The encoded protein is CASSLVAGEYNEQFF.

The chain carries TRBV6-5 and TRBJ2-5, with D perhaps TRBD2 (5 bases). Germline V gene lookup returns CDR1 MNHEY and CDR2 SVGAGI. The CDR3 runs to 11 residues. Trimming took off 7 bases at V and 5 bases at J, with 8 bases between the two ends. CDR3 in DNA: TGTGCCAGCATTGGCGGGGAGACCCAGTACTTC. This codes for CASIGGETQYF.

The CDR3 coding sequence is TGCGCCAGCAGTGAGCCCCGGACTAGCTTCTTTGGGACCCAGTACTTC. Its protein is CASSEPRTSFFGTQYF. The chain employs TRBV10-2 and TRBJ2-5; TRBD2 aligns across 8 bases. Looked up from germline, CDR1 is WSHSY and CDR2 is SAAADI. The CDR3 runs 16 residues. V trimming: 2 bases; J trimming: 7 bases; junction bases outside the gene matches: 12.

This sequence joins TRBV11-2 and TRBJ2-3; D may be TRBD2 (6 bases). V gave up 2 bases and J gave up 10 bases, with 13 bases separating them. The germline gives CDR1 SGHAT, CDR2 FQNNGV. The CDR3 loop spans 13 amino acids. CDR3 sequence: CASSLLSGSPQYF. The CDR3 DNA reads as TGTGCCAGCAGCTTATTGTCCGGGAGTCCGCAGTATTTT.

V gene TRBV7-9 combines with J gene TRBJ2-7, with 8 bases that match TRBD1. The CDR3 consists of 12 residues. Germline V gene sequence: CDR1 SEHNR, CDR2 FQNEAQ (reference sequence). CDR3 amino acids: CIPPGQGYEQYV. CDR3 bases: TGTATCCCCCCTGGACAGGGATACGAGCAGTACGTC.

The gene calls are TRBV19 and TRBJ2-7; TRBD1 is a possible D gene (5 bases). This CDR3 contains 15 residues. Trimming left V 5 bases short and J 4 bases short, with 18 bases between. The germline CDR1 and CDR2 sequences are LNHDA and SQIVND (reference sequence). The CDR3 sequence: CASSPSGSGWYEQYV. DNA of the CDR3: TGTGCCAGTAGTCCTTCAGGGTCAGGTTGGTACGAGCAGTACGTC.

The rearrangement joins TRBV6-6 to TRBJ2-5; perhaps TRBD1 as D (6 bases). Trimming pared 6 bases from V and 1 base from J, leaving 15 bases between. This CDR3 is built from 15 residues. Germline V lookup: CDR1 MNHNY, CDR2 SVGAGI (reference sequence). The CDR3: CASRSPQGIQETQYF. The CDR3 DNA reads as TGTGCCAGCAGATCCCCTCAGGGGATCCAAGAGACCCAGTACTTC.

V and J are TRBV7-9 and TRBJ2-1; weak D call: TRBD1 (6 bases). The CDR3 is 14 residues long. Trimming shortened V by 1 base and J by 9 bases, and 13 bases separated the two germline ends. CDR1 is SEHNR, CDR2 FQNEAQ, per germline (reference sequence). This CDR3 reads CASSLVGPGAEQFF. The CDR3 DNA follows: TGTGCCAGCAGCTTAGTAGGGCCAGGGGCTGAGCAGTTCTTC. The entire variable domain, with the rest obtained from reference TRBV7-9 and TRBJ2-1, is as follows: DTGVSQNPRHKITKRGQNVTFRCDPISEHNRLYWYRQTLGQGPEFLTYFQNEAQLEKSRLLSDRFSAERPKGSFSTLEIQRTEQGDSAMYLCASSLVGPGAEQFFGPGTRLTVL.